This T cell receptor (beta chain) was documented in a study of T cell responses to AZD1222 COVID-19 vaccine. Germline CDR1 is KGHSH and CDR2 is LQKENI. Deletions cut 3 bases from V and 0 bases from J, with 9 bases between. The CDR3 is made up of 15 amino acids. Here immunoSEQ multiplex PCR was the method, and the copy in TCRdb shows in-frame clones only, minus some. Among 100,000 to 150,000 clones listed, about 91% were seen once. Second-dose timings of about 4 or about 12 weeks were pooled. The chain combines TRBV18 with TRBJ1-5; no clear D gene. The receptor's source is an adult who received the AZD1222 COVID-19 vaccine. Sequenced here: peripheral blood, sampled 28 days after the second AZD1222 dose. The CDR3 nucleotides are TGTGCCAGCTCACCCTCACAGTATAGCAATCAGCCCCAGCATTTT. It translates to CASSPSQYSNQPQHF.